Listed here are 2 T cell receptor beta chains from one sample, sequenced in a study of T cells after yellow fever vaccination. TCRdb called the 5' RACE reads again in MiXCR, with one record for every CDR3 protein. Of roughly 300,000 distinct CDR3 sequences listed, around 7.3% are singletons. The sample consisted of PBMCs, taken about 49 days after the first yellow fever vaccination. Receptor source: a young man who received the YFV17D yellow fever vaccine.

This clonotype has at least ten counts. The chain uses TRBV5-6 and TRBJ2-3, with D uncertain. V lost 4 bases to trimming and J lost 0 bases, with 15 bases between them. Looked up from germline, CDR1 is SGHDT and CDR2 is YYEEEE. The CDR3 extends over 16 amino acids. The CDR3 is CASSVRRETSTDTQYF. CDR3 bases: TGTGCCAGCAGCGTGCGACGTGAGACCAGCACAGATACGCAGTATTTT.

This clonotype was seen only a few times. The gene calls are TRBV5-1 and TRBJ2-5; 8 nucleotides match TRBD1. Germline loops: CDR1 SGHRS, CDR2 YFSETQ. The CDR3 runs 15 residues. The J segment lost 3 bases and the V segment lost 2 bases, leaving 6 bases of the junction unmatched. The chain's CDR3 is CASSFARGQEETQYF. The DNA of the CDR3 is TGCGCCAGCAGCTTTGCCAGGGGGCAAGAAGAGACCCAGTACTTC.